This is a list of T cell receptor beta chains from one sample in a study of Graves' ophthalmopathy and Graves' hyperthyroidism. TCRdb called the multiplex PCR reads again in MiXCR, with one record for every CDR3 protein. This sample carries around 400,000 distinct CDR3 sequences, around 20% of them seen once, and the ten largest clones take 2.5% to 3.5%. Sequencing was done on a sample of peripheral blood. Source of these receptors: a woman aged 18-29 years with stable Graves' hyperthyroidism. The CDR3 runs from the conserved cysteine through the conserved F or W. The D gene is left open where the match is weak. Clone size is not always given. Where it is, it says once, few, many or a class for expanded clones.

D gene: NA; V gene: TRBV19; CDR3 length: 16; clone size: NA; J gene: TRBJ2-5; CDR3 DNA: TGTGCCAGTAGTCCAAGTCTCGGGAACCCCCTTGGGACCCAGTACTTC; CDR3 protein: CASSPSLGNPLGTQYF
D gene: NA; V gene: TRBV3-1; CDR3 length: 13; clone size: many; J gene: TRBJ2-7; CDR3 DNA: TGTGCCAGCAGCCACCCGGGGGTTTACGAGCAGTACTTC; CDR3 protein: CASSHPGVYEQYF
D gene: TRBD2; V gene: TRBV12-3/TRBV12-4; CDR3 length: 17; clone size: many; J gene: TRBJ2-7; CDR3 DNA: TGTGCCAGCAGTATCACCGGGACTAGCAGGATAACCTACGAGCAGTACTTC; CDR3 protein: CASSITGTSRITYEQYF
D gene: NA; V gene: TRBV7-8; CDR3 length: 15; clone size: many; J gene: TRBJ1-5; CDR3 DNA: TGTGCCAGCAGCTTAACTAGGGCGGGCCAGGGGCCCCAGCATTTT; CDR3 protein: CASSLTRAGQGPQHF
D gene: TRBD1; V gene: TRBV5-1; CDR3 length: 11; clone size: few; J gene: TRBJ2-5; CDR3 DNA: TGCGCCAGCAGCCCCGACAGGGCCTTATACTTC; CDR3 protein: CASSPDRALYF
D gene: NA; V gene: TRBV28; CDR3 length: 12; clone size: many; J gene: TRBJ2-7; CDR3 DNA: TGTGCCAGCAGTTTTATACAGGGCTGGCAGTACTTC; CDR3 protein: CASSFIQGWQYF
D gene: NA; V gene: TRBV5-1; CDR3 length: 12; clone size: many; J gene: TRBJ1-1; CDR3 DNA: TGCGCCAGCAGCCCTGGGGAGGGCGCGGCTTTCTTT; CDR3 protein: CASSPGEGAAFF
D gene: NA; V gene: TRBV5-1; CDR3 length: 13; clone size: NA; J gene: TRBJ2-4; CDR3 DNA: TGCGCCAGCAGCTTGAACAGAAAAAACATTCAGTACTTC; CDR3 protein: CASSLNRKNIQYF
D gene: NA; V gene: TRBV25-1; CDR3 length: 15; clone size: few; J gene: TRBJ2-7; CDR3 DNA: TGTGCCAGCAGTGAATTTTGGACATCCACCTACGAGCAGTACTTC; CDR3 protein: CASSEFWTSTYEQYF
D gene: TRBD1; V gene: TRBV20-1; CDR3 length: 13; clone size: many; J gene: TRBJ1-1; CDR3 DNA: TGCAGTGCTCGAGGACAGGGAGGCACTGAAGCTTTCTTT; CDR3 protein: CSARGQGGTEAFF
D gene: NA; V gene: TRBV20-1; CDR3 length: 13; clone size: NA; J gene: TRBJ1-6; CDR3 DNA: TGCAGTGCTAGAGATGCCAGGACGACACCCCTCCACTTT; CDR3 protein: CSARDARTTPLHF
D gene: NA; V gene: TRBV12-3/TRBV12-4; CDR3 length: 16; clone size: many; J gene: TRBJ1-1; CDR3 DNA: TGTGCCAGCAGTTTTGGGACAACGATAAAGGGCACTGAAGCTTTCTTT; CDR3 protein: CASSFGTTIKGTEAFF
D gene: TRBD1; V gene: TRBV12-3/TRBV12-4; CDR3 length: 14; clone size: many; J gene: TRBJ1-1; CDR3 DNA: TGTGCCAGCGTTCCCTACAGGGGGAGCACTGAAGCTTTCTTT; CDR3 protein: CASVPYRGSTEAFF
D gene: TRBD1; V gene: TRBV6-5; CDR3 length: 14; clone size: many; J gene: TRBJ1-6; CDR3 DNA: TGTGCCAGCAGTTACTCAGGGGGCGGGTCACCCCTCCACTTT; CDR3 protein: CASSYSGGGSPLHF
D gene: TRBD2; V gene: TRBV15; CDR3 length: 16; clone size: many; J gene: TRBJ2-7; CDR3 DNA: TGTGCCACCAGCCCTCGGACTAGCGGGAGGTCCAACGAGCAGTACTTC; CDR3 protein: CATSPRTSGRSNEQYF
D gene: TRBD1; V gene: TRBV20-1; CDR3 length: 13; clone size: NA; J gene: TRBJ1-6; CDR3 DNA: TGCAGTGCTAAGGCAGGGGGCGGTTCACCCCTCCACTTT; CDR3 protein: CSAKAGGGSPLHF
D gene: NA; V gene: TRBV7-8; CDR3 length: 14; clone size: NA; J gene: TRBJ2-7; CDR3 DNA: TGTGCCAGCAGCTTAGTAGGGGCGCGGGACGAGCAGTACTTC; CDR3 protein: CASSLVGARDEQYF
D gene: NA; V gene: TRBV20-1; CDR3 length: 14; clone size: many; J gene: TRBJ2-7; CDR3 DNA: TGCAGTGCTGGCTACGGGGTGAGCTCCTACGAGCAGTACTTC; CDR3 protein: CSAGYGVSSYEQYF
D gene: NA; V gene: TRBV19; CDR3 length: 13; clone size: few; J gene: TRBJ1-1; CDR3 DNA: TGTGCCAGTAGTACCCGGTTGAACACTGAAGCTTTCTTT; CDR3 protein: CASSTRLNTEAFF
D gene: TRBD1; V gene: TRBV11-2; CDR3 length: 16; clone size: many; J gene: TRBJ1-3; CDR3 DNA: TGTGCCAGCAGTGGGACAGGGTTTTACTCTGGAAACACCATATATTTT; CDR3 protein: CASSGTGFYSGNTIYF
D gene: NA; V gene: TRBV2; CDR3 length: 12; clone size: many; J gene: TRBJ2-5; CDR3 DNA: TGTGCCAGCAATCCAGGGATGGAGACCCAGTACTTC; CDR3 protein: CASNPGMETQYF
D gene: NA; V gene: TRBV6-4; CDR3 length: 11; clone size: few; J gene: TRBJ2-5; CDR3 DNA: TGTGCCAGCACCATAAGAGAGACCCAGTACTTC; CDR3 protein: CASTIRETQYF
D gene: NA; V gene: TRBV11-2; CDR3 length: 17; clone size: NA; J gene: TRBJ1-3; CDR3 DNA: TGTGCCAGCAGCACCCACGGAGGGGACAACTCTGGAAACACCATATATTTT; CDR3 protein: CASSTHGGDNSGNTIYF
D gene: NA; V gene: TRBV5-1; CDR3 length: 13; clone size: few; J gene: TRBJ1-1; CDR3 DNA: TGCGCCAGCAGCTTTGAGAGGGGTACTGAAGCTTTCTTT; CDR3 protein: CASSFERGTEAFF